This TCR beta chain was observed in a study of cytomegalovirus exposure and HLA in healthy donors. General observations from the study: Available immune exposure information covered CMV serostatus only.

CDR1 is MNHEY and CDR2 is SVGAGI in the germline V gene. V was pared by 3 bases and J by 5 bases, with 16 bases between. This CDR3 has 15 residues. 60 Vbeta and 13 Jbeta primers were used in PCR. Sequencing used immunoSEQ multiplex PCR; TCRdb keeps in-frame clones, though not all of them. The table records about 110,000 clones, roughly 74% of them present only once. This clone occurred a few times. Antigen: not known. The origin of this receptor is a woman in her thirties in good health and CMV-seronegative. The chain employs TRBV6-5 and TRBJ2-5; D possibly corresponds to TRBD2 (6 bases). Sequenced sample: PBMCs. The CDR3 protein is CASSYGPTSGETQYF. The CDR3 nucleotides are TGTGCCAGCAGTTATGGGCCAACCAGCGGGGAGACCCAGTACTTC.